This T cell receptor beta chain was sequenced for a study of tumor-infiltrating lymphocytes in oesophageal squamous cell carcinoma. TCRdb re-analysed the PCR reads in MiXCR, keeping a single row per CDR3 protein. The table includes under 20,000 distinct CDR3 sequences, roughly two fifths detected once. CDR1 and CDR2 from the germline V gene are ENHRY and SYGVKD. The V and J ends lost 3 bases and 3 bases respectively, with 15 bases between them. The CDR3 is made up of 17 amino acids. V is TRBV10-3 and J is TRBJ1-6; D is unclear. The clonotype originates from a male donor with esophageal squamous cell carcinoma. What was sequenced was esophageal tumor tissue. The CDR3 here is CAISDSEGAGYNSPLHF. The CDR3, as DNA: TGTGCCATCAGTGACAGTGAGGGAGCCGGCTATAATTCACCCCTCCACTTT.